The clone carrying this T cell receptor (beta chain) is a singleton in its sample. The antigen is unknown. It was second doses at about 4 or about 12 weeks that were pooled. V was pared by 2 bases and J by 9 bases, with 5 bases between. The CDR3 length is 11 residues. Germline-derived CDR1 and CDR2 are SGHTA and FQGNSA. This specimen comes from a study of T cell responses to AZD1222 COVID-19 vaccine. Assay: immunoSEQ multiplex PCR; the TCRdb copy retains only in-frame clones and omits some. The sample records 110,000 or so clones, around 87% being singletons. Findings and limits, study-wide: The study found Spike-specific TCR breadth and depth rose after two AZD1222 doses. CD4 TCRs associated with vaccination spanned spike, dominating at 160-218 and 743-854.

The chain joins TRBV7-2 to TRBJ1-5; D not certain. The material was peripheral blood, obtained 28 days after the second AZD1222 dose. This sequence was found in an adult who received the AZD1222 COVID-19 vaccine. CDR3 sequence: CASSLRGPQHF. CDR3 DNA: TGTGCCAGCAGCTTACGAGGGCCCCAGCATTTT.